Listed below are T cell receptor beta chains from one sample, sequenced in a study of CD8+CD57+ T cells in acquired aplastic anemia. MiXCR, applied by TCRdb to the reads, yields one record per CDR3 protein. The data show some 200,000 distinct CDR3 sequences, with 40% to 60% seen just once and about 20% held by the top ten. Material: sorted CD4+, CD8+, or CD8+CD57+ T cells (not recorded which) from PBMCs. The receptors shown here come from a human donor with aplastic anemia. CDR3s include the opening cysteine and the closing phenylalanine or tryptophan. Not all rows give a size; the values are once, few, many and, for expanded clones, a class.

>TRBJ2-6|few|TRBV7-2
CASSRTGAYVLTF
>TRBJ1-2|-|TRBV25-1
CASSFGDGNYGYTF
>TRBJ1-2|many|TRBV20-1
CSALPDLMGLYGYTF
>TRBJ2-2|many|TRBV19
CASSVGWGTVHTGELFF
>TRBJ1-1|-|TRBV7-9
CASSSPPDRMNTEAFF
>TRBJ1-2|few|TRBV11-3
CASSLGEGTGSYGYTF
>TRBJ1-1|few|TRBV18
CASSPGRGAEAFF
>TRBJ2-2|-|TRBV12-3/TRBV12-4
CASSKDRRHSGELFF
>TRBJ2-5|-|TRBV29-1
CSVSGTSVQGTQYF
>TRBJ2-1|-|TRBV18
CASSPSGTSGGLGYNEQFF
>TRBJ2-7|many|TRBV4-1
CASSPREEGHLYEQYF
>TRBJ2-5|-|TRBV3-1
CSSSQESRTGGKTQYF
>TRBJ2-3|few|TRBV15
CATAGGGGSDTQYF
>TRBJ1-1|many|TRBV5-1
CASSLIQAMNTEAFF
>TRBJ2-3|-|TRBV15
CATTTSGRTDTQYF
>TRBJ1-1|-|TRBV25-1
CASSDLPGQGAPGTEAFF
>TRBJ1-2|many|TRBV5-4
CASSLDSSIDGYTF
>TRBJ2-1|many|TRBV29-1
CSVADKEVQFNEQFF
>TRBJ1-5|many|TRBV12-3/TRBV12-4
CASSLGREERNQPQHF
>TRBJ1-1|many|TRBV2
CASSEARAEAFF
>TRBJ2-5|many|TRBV25-1
CASSVLAGEETQYF
>TRBJ1-5|-|TRBV12-3/TRBV12-4
CASGPDSFNQPQHF
>TRBJ1-4|-|TRBV9
CASSHRDRNEKLFF
>TRBJ2-3|-|TRBV2
CASSAATGAGTGLSTTQYF
>TRBJ2-7|-|TRBV18
CASSLRDEGSEQYF
>TRBJ2-5|many|TRBV7-3
CASSPTSGGNTQYF
>TRBJ2-2|-|TRBV18
CASSPLGHDVGGELFF
>TRBJ2-6|-|TRBV7-8
CASTPGGGSGANVLTF
>TRBJ1-3|few|TRBV2
CASSDDGNTIYF
>TRBJ2-3|many|TRBV2
CASSSGLYPDTQYF
>TRBJ1-2|few|TRBV5-1
CASSFDSLNYGYTF
>TRBJ2-7|-|TRBV7-2
CASSADLAAEQYF
>TRBJ2-3|many|TRBV20-1
CSARELAGRTDTQYF
>TRBJ2-1|-|TRBV20-1
CSARSGGADNEQFF
>TRBJ2-3|many|TRBV10-3
CAISERDTQYF